This T cell receptor (beta chain) was sequenced during a study of cytomegalovirus exposure and HLA in healthy donors. Note on this clone: The antigen remains undetermined.

Study observations and caveats: Cytomegalovirus status was reportedly diagnosed by the classifier with high sensitivity and specificity. A few chains tied to CMV proved CMV antigen-specific in vitro. The authors listed roughly 150 TCR beta chains as cytomegalovirus-associated. For most TCR sequences rarity was the rule, although some public TCRs occurred in many donors.

V lost 10 bases and J lost 1, with 7 bases in between. Per germline, CDR1 LNHDA and CDR2 SQIVND (reference sequence). The CDR3 is made up of 11 amino acids. Some clones are missing from TCRdb's copy, which holds only in-frame ones; the method was immunoSEQ multiplex PCR. The sample comprises 120,000 or so clones, about 88% of which are singletons, and approximately 1.5% rests with the top ten. The TCR originated in a man aged 25-45 years in good health and CMV-seronegative. The rearrangement links TRBV19 to TRBJ1-1; D not resolved. Material: PBMCs. CDR3 amino acids: CATRGNTEAFF. CDR3 nucleotide sequence: TGTGCCACCCGCGGGAACACTGAAGCTTTCTTT.